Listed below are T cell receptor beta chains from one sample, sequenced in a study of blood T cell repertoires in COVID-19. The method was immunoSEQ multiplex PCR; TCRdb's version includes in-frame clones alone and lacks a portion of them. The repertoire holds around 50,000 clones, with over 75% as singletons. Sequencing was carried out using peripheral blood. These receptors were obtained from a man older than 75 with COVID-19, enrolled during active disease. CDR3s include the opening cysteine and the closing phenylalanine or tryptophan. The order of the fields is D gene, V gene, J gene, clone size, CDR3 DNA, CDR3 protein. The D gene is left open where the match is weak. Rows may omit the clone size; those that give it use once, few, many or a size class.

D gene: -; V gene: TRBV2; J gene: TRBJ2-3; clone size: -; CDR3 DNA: TGTGCCAGCAGGCCCGAGACAGATACGCAGTATTTT; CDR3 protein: CASRPETDTQYF
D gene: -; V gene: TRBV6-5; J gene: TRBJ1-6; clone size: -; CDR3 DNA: TGTGCCAGCAGACGTAGCTCCTATAATTCACCCCTCCACTTT; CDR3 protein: CASRRSSYNSPLHF
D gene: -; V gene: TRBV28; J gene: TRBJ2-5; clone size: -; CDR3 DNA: TGTGCCAGCAGTTTATCGGCAGCTGGCGGGCAAGAGACCCAGTACTTC; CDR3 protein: CASSLSAAGGQETQYF
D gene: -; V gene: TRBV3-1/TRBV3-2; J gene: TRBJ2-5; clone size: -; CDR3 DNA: TGTGCCAGCAGCCAAAGTTCCGGGACCCAGTACTTC; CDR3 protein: CASSQSSGTQYF
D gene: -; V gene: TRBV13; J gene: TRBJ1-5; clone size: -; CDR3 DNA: TGTGCCAGCAGCTTACAGGGCAATCAGCCCCAGCATTTT; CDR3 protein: CASSLQGNQPQHF
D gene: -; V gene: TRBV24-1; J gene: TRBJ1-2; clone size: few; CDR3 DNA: TGTGCCACCGCCGAGGGGGTAACTAACTATGGCTACACCTTC; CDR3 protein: CATAEGVTNYGYTF
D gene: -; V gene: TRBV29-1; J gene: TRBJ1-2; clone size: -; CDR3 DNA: TGCAGCGTTGTTGGCAGGAACTATGGCTACACCTTC; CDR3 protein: CSVVGRNYGYTF
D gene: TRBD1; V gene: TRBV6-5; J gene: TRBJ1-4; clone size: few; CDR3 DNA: TGTGCCAGCAGTTACTCGGGACAGGCCAATGAAAAACTGTTTTTT; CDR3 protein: CASSYSGQANEKLFF
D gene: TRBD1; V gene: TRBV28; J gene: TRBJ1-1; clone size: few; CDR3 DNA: TGTGCCAGCAGTTTAAGTGGGACAGTGGGGAACACTGAAGCTTTCTTT; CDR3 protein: CASSLSGTVGNTEAFF
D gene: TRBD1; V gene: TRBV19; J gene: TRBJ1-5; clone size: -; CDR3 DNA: TGTGCCAGTAGAATTACAGGGGGCGGCAATCAGCCCCAGCATTTT; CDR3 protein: CASRITGGGNQPQHF
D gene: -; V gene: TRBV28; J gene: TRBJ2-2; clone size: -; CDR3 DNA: TGTGCCAGCCAGCCTCAGGGAATCGGGGAGCTGTTTTTT; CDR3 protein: CASQPQGIGELFF
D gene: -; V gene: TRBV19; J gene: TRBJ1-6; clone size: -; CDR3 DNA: TGTGCCAGTAGTCTGCCGGGGGAAATAAATTCACCCCTCCACTTT; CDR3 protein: CASSLPGEINSPLHF
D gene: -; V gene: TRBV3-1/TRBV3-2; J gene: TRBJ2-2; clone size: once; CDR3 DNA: TGTGCCAGCAGCCAAGTGGGCGGGGCGTATGCCGGGGAGCTGTTTTTT; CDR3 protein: CASSQVGGAYAGELFF
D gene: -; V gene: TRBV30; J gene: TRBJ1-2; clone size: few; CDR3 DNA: TGTGCCTGGAGCTCCCCAGGGTACGCTAACTATGGCTACACCTTC; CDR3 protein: CAWSSPGYANYGYTF
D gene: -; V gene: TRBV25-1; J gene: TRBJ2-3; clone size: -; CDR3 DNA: TGTGCCAGCAGAGCAGGGGATACGCAGTATTTT; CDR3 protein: CASRAGDTQYF
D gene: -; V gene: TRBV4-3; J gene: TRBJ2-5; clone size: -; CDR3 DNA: TGCGCCAGCAGCCAAGAGGGCAGGTCCCAAGAGACCCAGTACTTC; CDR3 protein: CASSQEGRSQETQYF
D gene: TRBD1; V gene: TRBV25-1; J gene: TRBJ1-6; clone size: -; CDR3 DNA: TGTGCCAGCAGTGCCCGGACAGGGGGCGGTAATTCACCCCTCCACTTT; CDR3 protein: CASSARTGGGNSPLHF
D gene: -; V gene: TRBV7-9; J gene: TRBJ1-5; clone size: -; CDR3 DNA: TGTGCCAGCAGCTTAGATGGTCGGGGTGGGAGGGGGTTACAGCCCCAGCATTTT; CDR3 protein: CASSLDGRGGRGLQPQHF
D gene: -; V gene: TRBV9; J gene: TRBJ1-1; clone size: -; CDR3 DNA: TGTGCCAGCAGCGCTACGGGGGAACTTTACACTGAAGCTTTCTTT; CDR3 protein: CASSATGELYTEAFF
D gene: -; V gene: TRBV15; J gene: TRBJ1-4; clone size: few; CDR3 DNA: TGTGCCACCAGCAGAGATCTACGGGAAAATGAAAAACTGTTTTTT; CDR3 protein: CATSRDLRENEKLFF
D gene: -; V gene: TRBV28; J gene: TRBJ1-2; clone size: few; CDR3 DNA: TGTGCCAGCAGCGGGGGACGGGAGATTAACTATGGCTACACCTTC; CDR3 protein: CASSGGREINYGYTF
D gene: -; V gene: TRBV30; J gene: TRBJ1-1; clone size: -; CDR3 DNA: TGTGCCTGGAGTGCCCCCCCACCAGCGGCCATGAACACTGAAGCTTTCTTT; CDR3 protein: CAWSAPPPAAMNTEAFF
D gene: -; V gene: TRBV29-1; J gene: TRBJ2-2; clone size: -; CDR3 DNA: TGCAGCGTTGCCCCCACGAACACCGGGGAGCTGTTTTTT; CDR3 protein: CSVAPTNTGELFF
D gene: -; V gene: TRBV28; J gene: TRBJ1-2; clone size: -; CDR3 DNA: TGTGCCAGCACCCTTTCCAGGGGTCCATATGGCTACACCTTC; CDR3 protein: CASTLSRGPYGYTF
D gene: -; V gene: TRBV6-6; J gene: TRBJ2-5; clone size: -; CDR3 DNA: TGTGCCAGCAGTTACGGAGGGGGCGCGGGAGAGACCCAGTACTTC; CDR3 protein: CASSYGGGAGETQYF
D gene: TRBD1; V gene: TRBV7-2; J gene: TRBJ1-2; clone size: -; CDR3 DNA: TGTGCCAGCAGCCAGGGGGATGGGGGGCAGGGCTACACCTTC; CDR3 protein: CASSQGDGGQGYTF
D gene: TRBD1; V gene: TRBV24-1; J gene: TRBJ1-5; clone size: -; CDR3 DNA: TGTGCCACCAGTGCGGTAGGGGGCCCGAGCAATCAGCCCCAGCATTTT; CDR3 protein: CATSAVGGPSNQPQHF
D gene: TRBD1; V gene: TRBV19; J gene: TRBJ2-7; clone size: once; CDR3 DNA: TGTGCCAGTAGTATAACCGGGACAGAGACCTACGAGCAGTACTTC; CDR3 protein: CASSITGTETYEQYF
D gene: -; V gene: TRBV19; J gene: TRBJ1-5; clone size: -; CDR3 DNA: TGTGCCAGTAGTATAGTTCAGGGATTTGATCAGCCCCAGCATTTT; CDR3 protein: CASSIVQGFDQPQHF
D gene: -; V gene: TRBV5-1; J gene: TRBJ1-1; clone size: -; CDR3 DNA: TGCGCCAGCAGCTTGGTTCCGGGAGGCACTGAAGCTTTCTTT; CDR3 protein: CASSLVPGGTEAFF
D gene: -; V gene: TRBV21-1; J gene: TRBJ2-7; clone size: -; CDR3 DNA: TGTGCCAGCAGCGTCCCGGGACACAAAAGCTCCTACGAGCAGTACTTC; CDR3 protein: CASSVPGHKSSYEQYF
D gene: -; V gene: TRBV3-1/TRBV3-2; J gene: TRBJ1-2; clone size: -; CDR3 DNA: TGTGCCAGCAGCCACCACCAAGGGACATCGGGGGGCTACACCTTC; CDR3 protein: CASSHHQGTSGGYTF
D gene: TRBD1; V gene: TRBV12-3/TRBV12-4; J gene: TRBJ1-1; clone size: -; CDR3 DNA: TGTGCCAGCAGCATCAATCAGGGGGCGATAGCTTTCTTT; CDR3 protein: CASSINQGAIAFF
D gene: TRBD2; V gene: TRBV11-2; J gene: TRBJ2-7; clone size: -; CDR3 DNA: TGTGCCAGCAGCCTACAGACTAGCGGGGGCCACAGCTCCTACGAGCAGTACTTC; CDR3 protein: CASSLQTSGGHSSYEQYF
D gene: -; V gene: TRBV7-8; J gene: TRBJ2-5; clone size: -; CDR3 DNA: TGTGCCAGCAGCTTCGGGGAGACCCAGTACTTC; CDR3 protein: CASSFGETQYF
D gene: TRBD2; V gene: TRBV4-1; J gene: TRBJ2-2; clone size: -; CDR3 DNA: TGCGCCAGCAGCCACGCGGGAGTTAAAACCGGGGAGCTGTTTTTT; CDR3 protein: CASSHAGVKTGELFF
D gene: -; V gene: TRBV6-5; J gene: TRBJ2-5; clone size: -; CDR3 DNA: TGTGCCAGCAGTTACTCGGGGGACACCCACCAAGAGACCCAGTACTTC; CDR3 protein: CASSYSGDTHQETQYF
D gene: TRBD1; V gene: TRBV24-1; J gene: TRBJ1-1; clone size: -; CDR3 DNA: TGTGCCACCAGCCCAGGGGGGATGAACACTGAAGCTTTCTTT; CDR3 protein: CATSPGGMNTEAFF
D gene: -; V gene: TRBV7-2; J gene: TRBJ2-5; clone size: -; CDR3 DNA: TGTGCCAGCAGCTTAGCGATAGGAAGGGGCCGGGTTTCGCAGTACTTC; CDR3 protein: CASSLAIGRGRVSQYF
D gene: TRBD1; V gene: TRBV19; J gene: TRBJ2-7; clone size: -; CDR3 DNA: TGTGCCAGTAGTAGATCCGGACAGGGCTACTACGAGCAGTACTTC; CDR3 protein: CASSRSGQGYYEQYF
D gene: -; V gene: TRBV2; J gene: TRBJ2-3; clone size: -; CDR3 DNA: TGTGTCACAGCCTACAGCACAGATACGCAGTATTTT; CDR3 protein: CVTAYSTDTQYF
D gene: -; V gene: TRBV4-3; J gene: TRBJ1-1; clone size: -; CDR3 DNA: TGCGCCAGCAGCCAAGCGAGCCAGGGGTTTGGGACTGAAGCTTTCTTT; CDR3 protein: CASSQASQGFGTEAFF
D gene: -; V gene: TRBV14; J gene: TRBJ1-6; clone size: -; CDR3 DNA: TGTGCCAGCAGCTCCGTGGGCCGGCGCGCCTATAATTCACCCCTCCACTTT; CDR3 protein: CASSSVGRRAYNSPLHF
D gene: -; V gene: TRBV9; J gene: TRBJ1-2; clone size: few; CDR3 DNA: TGTGCCAGCAGCGTGCTAGGGGCCAACCTTGGTGGTGGCTACACCTTC; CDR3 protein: CASSVLGANLGGGYTF